The 2 T cell receptor beta chains in this list originate from one sample, sequenced in a study of T-cell reconstitution after alpha-beta-depleted transplantation in children. Construction of the TCRbeta library involved unique molecular identifiers. TCRdb passed the PCR reads through MiXCR, listing each CDR3 protein once. The sample shows 330,000 or so distinct CDR3 sequences, around 10% of them seen only once. Sample: PBMCs from the stem cell graft donor, taken from the stem cell graft. These receptors were collected from a human donor who donated a stem cell graft to a child with acute lymphoblastic leukemia.

This chain connects TRBV21-1 to TRBJ2-5; the DNA was not compared with TRBD2, the D call given in the table. TRBV21-1 is designated a pseudogene. This CDR3 contains 18 residues. CDR3 DNA: TGTGCCAGCAGCAAAGCCACGGGACTAGCGGGCGCCCAAGAGACCCAGTACTTC. Its translation is CASSKATGLAGAQETQYF.

The chain is built from TRBV30 and TRBJ2-1; 8 positions agree with TRBD2. The CDR3 totals 11 residues. Trimming at V came to 4 bases and at J to 16 bases, leaving 9 bases not matched to a gene. Germline CDR1 GTSNPN, CDR2 SVGIG (reference sequence). CDR3 DNA: TGTGCCTGGATCGGGGGGGGTTTGCATTTCTTC. Translated: CAWIGGGLHFF.